The 2 T cell receptor beta chains below all came from one sample that was sequenced in a study of T cells after posttransplantation cyclophosphamide. The table came from immunoSEQ multiplex PCR; TCRdb's copy has only in-frame clones and leaves some out. This sample has tens of thousands of clones, each found more than once. The sequencing sample was made of PBMCs. These receptors were collected from a woman aged 45-60 years in good health and a related stem cell transplant donor.

The DNA for the CDR3 is TGTGCCTGGACGGGGACTAGCGGAACCCGGGCGCAGTATTTT. Translating gives CAWTGTSGTRAQYF. This sequence joins TRBV30 and TRBJ2-3; 11 positions match TRBD2. The trim removed 4 bases at V and 10 bases at J, leaving 10 bases unmatched. Germline V CDR1 and CDR2: GTSNPN, SVGIG (reference sequence). This CDR3 contains 14 residues.

This clone was seen repeatedly, ten times or more. V usage is TRBV2 and J usage is TRBJ2-3; TRBD2 matches 10 bases. The CDR3 consists of 13 residues. V dropped 8 bases and J dropped 5; count of bases not matched to a gene: 4. The germline gives CDR1 SNHLY, CDR2 FYNNEI. The CDR3 is CASGLAGEDTQYF. CDR3 DNA: TGTGCCAGCGGGCTAGCGGGAGAAGATACGCAGTATTTT.